Below, 17 T cell receptor beta chains from the same sample are listed, as sequenced in a study of blood T cells in healthy people across ages. Using a J-beta primer mix together with a sample-barcoded 5' primer, a second PCR was run for about 6 to 12 cycles. One entry per CDR3 protein results from TCRdb running MiXCR on the 5' RACE reads. The data show approximately 830,000 distinct CDR3 sequences, with roughly 60% seen just once and about a quarter held by the top ten. The sample taken for sequencing was blood. The receptors stem from a young man in good health.

Many counts were recorded for this clonotype. The gene calls are TRBV6-5 and TRBJ2-7; no clear D gene. Trimming removed 2 bases from V and 0 bases from J, with 8 bases in between. CDR3 length equals 14 residues. The V gene's germline CDR1 is MNHEY and CDR2 SVGAGI. The CDR3 sequence is CASSYGRDSYEQYF. As DNA, the CDR3 is TGTGCCAGCAGTTACGGCAGAGACTCCTACGAGCAGTACTTC.

V is TRBV28 and J is TRBJ2-7; D remains ambiguous. V was cut by 6 bases and J by 6 bases, with 21 bases left in between. The germline gives CDR1 MDHEN, CDR2 SYDVKM. The CDR3 is 15 amino acids. The CDR3 protein is CASSGIEWSRLEQYF. In DNA, the CDR3 is TGTGCCAGCAGCGGAATTGAGTGGTCCAGACTCGAGCAGTACTTC.

This sequence joins TRBV27 and TRBJ2-7; 7 bases agree with TRBD1. From germline, CDR1 is MNHEY and CDR2 SMNVEV (reference sequence). The J segment lost 3 bases and the V segment lost 5 bases, leaving 13 bases of the junction unmatched. The CDR3 extends over 16 amino acids. This CDR3 reads CASSPPQGKGVYEQYF. CDR3 bases: TGTGCCAGCAGTCCCCCACAGGGGAAAGGGGTCTACGAGCAGTACTTC.

The V gene is TRBV15, the J gene TRBJ1-5; possibly TRBD1 for D (5 bases). V lost 5 bases to trimming and J lost 6 bases, with 17 bases between them. Germline V gene data show CDR1 as LNHNV and CDR2 as YYDKDF (reference sequence). The CDR3 sequence is 15 residues long. The CDR3 region has the DNA TGTGCCACCAGCCTAGACAGTACTAGGTCTCAGCCCCAGCATTTT. Protein sequence: CATSLDSTRSQPQHF.

The rearrangement links TRBV20-1 to TRBJ2-4, with D perhaps matching TRBD1 or TRBD2 (5 bases each). Germline V gene data show CDR1 as DFQATT and CDR2 as SNEGSKA (reference sequence). The V end was cut by 6 bases, the J end by 0 bases, with 12 bases between. The CDR3 spans 14 residues. The CDR3 DNA is TGCAGTGCAGCTCCGGGACCAGCCAAAAACATTCAGTACTTC. Residues: CSAAPGPAKNIQYF.

The table lists this clonotype with a count of one. This sequence joins TRBV20-1 and TRBJ1-1; the D gene is possibly TRBD1 (5 bases). Germline V gene sequence: CDR1 DFQATT, CDR2 SNEGSKA (reference sequence). The CDR3 totals 11 residues. This CDR3 reads CRGGARTEAFF. The CDR3 DNA reads TGCAGGGGGGGAGCGAGGACTGAAGCTTTCTTT.

The DNA for the CDR3 is TGCAGCGTTGAAGCGGGGGACAGAACGGAGCAGTACTTC. It translates to CSVEAGDRTEQYF. V and J are TRBV29-1 and TRBJ2-5; D perhaps matches TRBD1 (7 bases). Germline-derived CDR1 and CDR2 are SQVTM and ANQGSEA. The germline V and J ends were trimmed by 1 base and 11 bases, with 17 bases remaining between them. The CDR3 length is 13 residues.

Turning to this clonotype: A read error may be the cause here, since a much bigger clone is one base away. CDR3 sequence (DNA): TGTGCCAGCAGCCAAGATGACTTCACAGGTACGCAGTATTTT. It specifies CASSQDDFTGTQYF. The genes are TRBV3-1 and TRBJ2-3; D possibly corresponds to TRBD1 (5 bases). Germline-derived CDR1 and CDR2 are LGHDT and YNNKEL (reference sequence). This CDR3 is built from 14 residues.

This clonotype has only a few counts. The CDR3 nucleotides read TGTGCCAGCACCCATCCGGGACTAGCGATAGCCCAGTACTTC. The encoded protein is CASTHPGLAIAQYF. The chain carries TRBV7-2 and TRBJ2-5; TRBD2 matches at 10 bases. Germline V gives CDR1 SGHTA, CDR2 FQGNSA. The CDR3 runs 14 residues. V dropped 7 bases and J dropped 9; count of bases not matched to a gene: 11. The full variable domain, completed using reference TRBV7-2 and TRBJ2-5, is GAGVSQSPSNKVTEKGKDVELRCDPISGHTALYWYRQSLGQGLEFLIYFQGNSAPDKSGLPSDRFSAERTGGSVSTLTIQRTQQEDSAVYLCASTHPGLAIAQYFGPGTRLLVL.

CDR3 protein: CASSHGGLAGRGEQYF. The CDR3 nucleotides are TGTGCCAGCAGCCATGGGGGACTAGCGGGGAGGGGCGAGCAGTACTTC. The chain combines TRBV4-2 with TRBJ2-5; TRBD2 aligns across 13 bases. The DNA end is more similar to TRBJ2-7, so the J call may be wrong. The CDR3 length is 16 residues. Germline CDR1 LGHNA, CDR2 YNFKEQ.

This clonotype was recorded at least ten times. The genes are TRBV18 and TRBJ1-6; perhaps TRBD1 as D (6 bases). The CDR3 consists of 14 residues. The germline V and J ends were trimmed by 3 bases and 11 bases, with 14 bases remaining between them. Germline-derived CDR1 and CDR2 are KGHSH and LQKENI. In DNA, the CDR3 is TGTGCCAGCTCACCCCGGGACACAGAAACACCCCTCCACTTT. This gives the protein CASSPRDTETPLHF.

The rearrangement uses TRBV5-1 and TRBJ1-1; the match to TRBD1 covers 9 bases. CDR1 and CDR2 from the germline V gene are SGHRS and YFSETQ. With 3 bases clipped from V and 8 bases from J, the junction kept 8 bases outside the gene matches. This CDR3 spans 14 amino acids. The CDR3 protein is CASSSDRGGLEAFF. CDR3 coding DNA: TGCGCCAGCAGCTCGGACAGGGGAGGGTTGGAAGCTTTCTTT. Variable domain in full (rest from reference TRBV5-1 and TRBJ1-1): KAGVTQTPRYLIKTRGQQVTLSCSPISGHRSVSWYQQTPGQGLQFLFEYFSETQRNKGNFPGRFSGRQFSNSRSEMNVSTLELGDSALYLCASSSDRGGLEAFFGQGTRLTVV.

This clonotype was picked up a small number of times. The chain links TRBV20-1 to TRBJ2-3; D unresolved. Germline V gives CDR1 DFQATT, CDR2 SNEGSKA (reference sequence). V was cut by 0 bases and J by 2 bases, with 12 bases left in between. The CDR3 length is 15 residues. CDR3 region: CSARDGKETTDTQYF. The CDR3 region has the DNA TGCAGTGCTAGAGATGGAAAGGAGACCACAGATACGCAGTATTTT.

This clonotype was found a few times. In DNA, the CDR3 is TGTGCCAGCAGCTCCCACGCGGCGTATGTTGAGCAGTTCTTC. This codes for CASSSHAAYVEQFF. The rearrangement uses TRBV11-1 and TRBJ2-1; D is ambiguous. Trimming stripped 4 bases from V and 9 bases from J, with 16 bases between. This CDR3 comprises 14 residues. From germline, CDR1 is SGHAT and CDR2 FQDESV (reference sequence).

A single count supports this clonotype. This sequence joins TRBV4-1 and TRBJ2-5; D is possibly TRBD1 (6 bases). From germline, CDR1 is MGHRA and CDR2 YSYEKL. V was trimmed by 2 bases and J by 3 bases, leaving 13 bases between them. CDR3 length: 15 residues. CDR3 nucleotide sequence: TGCGCCAGCAGCCAACATGAGACAGGAAAAGAGACCCAGTACTTC. Protein: CASSQHETGKETQYF.

On this clonotype itself: The junction differs from germline at one of its ends, possibly a read error. The V and J genes are TRBV4-2 and TRBJ2-3, with TRBD1 matching over 10 bases. The CDR3 has 16 amino acids. Looked up from germline, CDR1 is LGHNA and CDR2 is YNFKEQ. This chain's CDR3 is CVSSPSRGQGLDTQYF. The CDR3 DNA follows: TGTGTCAGCAGCCCAAGCAGGGGACAGGGGTTGGATACGCAGTATTTT.

CDR3 nucleotide sequence: TGTGCCAGCAGCTTAGCCCGCGGGGGGGCTACAGATACGCAGTATTTT. Translating it yields CASSLARGGATDTQYF. The chain has TRBV7-8 and TRBJ2-3; 9 positions match TRBD2. Germline values: CDR1 SGHVS, CDR2 FQNEAQ. V lost 0 bases and J lost 3; bases outside the gene matches: 4. The CDR3 has 16 residues.